This T cell receptor beta chain stems from a study of shared clonotypes between healthy human individuals. V lost 0 bases, J lost 0 bases, and 19 bases lay in between. Germline V gives CDR1 LGHNA, CDR2 YSLEER. The CDR3 extends over 19 amino acids. Generated by immunoSEQ multiplex PCR, the TCRdb table keeps only in-frame clones and is missing some. The sample has roughly 2 million clones, approximately 94% seen once. CD8 cells classed as naive were CD45RO-negative and positively selected for CCR7, excluding terminally differentiated effector memory CD45RA+ cells. The sample was naive CD8+ T cells sorted from blood. The V gene is TRBV4-3, the J gene TRBJ2-3; D is perhaps TRBD2 (5 bases). This sequence was found in a man aged 18 to 35 in good health. DNA for the CDR3: TGCGCCAGCAGCCAAGATCCGCGAGACGTGGGCGGGAGCACAGATACGCAGTATTTT. It yields the protein CASSQDPRDVGGSTDTQYF.